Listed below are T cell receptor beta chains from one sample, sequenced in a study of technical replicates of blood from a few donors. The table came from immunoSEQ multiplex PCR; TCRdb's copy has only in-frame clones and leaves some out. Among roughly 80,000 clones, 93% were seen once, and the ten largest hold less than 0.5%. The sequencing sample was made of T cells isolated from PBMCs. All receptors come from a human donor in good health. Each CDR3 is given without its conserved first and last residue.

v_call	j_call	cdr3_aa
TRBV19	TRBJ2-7	ASSRQGRGEQY
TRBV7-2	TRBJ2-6	ASSIPGIPTSGANVLT
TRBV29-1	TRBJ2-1	SVEEWREVNEQF
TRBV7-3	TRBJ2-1	ASSLTSSYNEQF
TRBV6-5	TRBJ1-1	ASSTRGANTEAF
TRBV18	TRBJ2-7	ASSPGLAVTYEQY
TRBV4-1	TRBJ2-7	ASSQRGTGGDEQY
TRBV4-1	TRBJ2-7	ASSQEMTGLAYEQY
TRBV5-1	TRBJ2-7	ASSLAQDYEQY
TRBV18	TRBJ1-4	ASSPPTGSATNEKLF
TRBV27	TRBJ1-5	ASTHPAGQTSIFSNQPQH
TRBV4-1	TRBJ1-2	ASSQWEPGQWGYT
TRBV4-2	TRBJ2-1	ASSQRGGSLSDEQF
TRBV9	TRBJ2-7	ASSVTGVWDEQY
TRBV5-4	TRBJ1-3	ASSLVTENTIY
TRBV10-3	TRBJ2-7	AISQSRQNYEQY
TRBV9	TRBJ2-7	ASSPWGGATYEQY
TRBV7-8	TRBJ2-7	ASSLNTGTSYEQY
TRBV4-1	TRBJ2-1	ASSQEGRGAWNEQF
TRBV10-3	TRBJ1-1	AISEGGTEAF
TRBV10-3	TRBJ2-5	AISTSGQIKETQY
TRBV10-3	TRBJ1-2	AISEGEGTDGYT
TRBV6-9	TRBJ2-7	ASRQNRAPDRHSYEQY
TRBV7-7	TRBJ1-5	ASSLDRNQPQH
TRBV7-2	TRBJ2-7	ASSLRQGASEQY
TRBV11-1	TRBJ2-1	ASSSLAGNNEQF
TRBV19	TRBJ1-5	ASSIGQGGQPQH
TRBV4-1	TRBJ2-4	ASSPTSVLLDIQY
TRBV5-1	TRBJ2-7	ATARTSGSYEQY
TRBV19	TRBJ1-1	ATNTGISLAF
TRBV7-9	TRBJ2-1	ASSLAGEQF
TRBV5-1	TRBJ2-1	ASSSRTSGRLDNEQF
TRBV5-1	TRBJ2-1	ASSDRTSGNYNEQF
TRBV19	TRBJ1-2	AGRGQGSYNYGYT
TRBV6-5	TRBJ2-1	ASTGLAGLNEQF
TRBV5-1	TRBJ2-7	ASSLEPSGSYEQY
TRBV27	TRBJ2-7	ASSLGGRAYEQY
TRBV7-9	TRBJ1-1	ASSLPGAGDTEAF
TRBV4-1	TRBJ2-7	ASSDIGRPYEQY
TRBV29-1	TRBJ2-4	SVVRLAGENIQY